The clone carrying this T cell receptor (beta chain) was counted once. The antigen remains undetermined. Repertoires were generated with immunoSEQ multiplex PCR, while TCRdb's copy carries only in-frame clones and drops some. The sample yields around 40,000 clones, approximately 84% seen once. The sample comes from a study of CD4 T cells in relation to SARS-CoV-2 and coronaviruses. Study context: PBMCs were cultured with antigen for approximately nine days before TCR beta sequencing. Of the patients, roughly eight were male, a few female, two Hispanic. Points from the study as a whole: Approximately 65% of donors had memory CD4+ clonotypes crossrecognizing SARS-CoV-2 and common cold coronavirus spike. Pre-pandemic and post-infection samples never came from the same donor.

V was shortened by 2 bases and J by 7 bases, with 3 bases between the two germline ends. Germline V gene lookup returns CDR1 KGHSH and CDR2 LQKENI. The CDR3 covers 11 residues. The chain uses TRBV18 and TRBJ2-1; D not certain. This TCR was sampled from an adult with COVID-19. Sequencing was done on a sample of naive CD4+ T cells from PBMCs, cultured in vitro. Subset in this sample: naive CD4+ T cells isolated by negative enrichment. CDR3 region: CASSPANEQFF. CDR3 nucleotide sequence: TGTGCCAGCTCACCAGCAAATGAGCAGTTCTTC.